This is a list of T cell receptor beta chains from one sample in a study of spatial heterogeneity in lung cancer. Each CDR3 protein gets one entry after TCRdb re-called the 5' RACE reads with MiXCR. The table lists some 3,500 distinct CDR3 sequences, approximately 8.6% of them singletons, with roughly 16% in the top ten. The sequencing here drew on lung tumor tissue, taken at surgery. Receptor source: a male donor with early-stage non-small cell lung cancer. The CDR3 runs from the conserved cysteine through the conserved F or W.

v_call cdr3_aa
TRBV4-2 CASSVRTPNEQFF
TRBV28 CASSVPGGARETQYF
TRBV2 CASSEYRGETQYF
TRBV11-1 CASSRVAGNTEAFF
TRBV6-6 CASRARGGSNQPQHF
TRBV6-5 CASSRQTSGRFYEQYF
TRBV6-8 CASSYSSGRVNTEAFF
TRBV28 CASTNLILGQELGYTF
TRBV28 CASSGQRGAGYTF
TRBV29-1 CSVEDAGTIYNEQFF
TRBV4-1 CASSQGTSGNYPGELFF
TRBV20-1 CSARGAVTEAFF
TRBV2 CASSRTSGSYEQYF
TRBV6-6 CASTQTEYNSPLHF
TRBV3-1 CASSQGLGDYSNQPQHF
TRBV6-5 CASRKTGAQETQYF
TRBV20-1 CSAPEGARHNEQFF
TRBV5-5 CASSLAPGSYEQYF
TRBV27 CASSFDRRDTQYF
TRBV7-2 CASTQGVGNEQFF
TRBV11-1 CASSIGTSGGRDTQYF
TRBV5-1 CASSSTGMETQYF
TRBV27 CARMPEGPSEQYF
TRBV28 CASSLGSEAGETQYF
TRBV2 CASSELAGASDTQYF
TRBV7-6 CASSLAGADTEAFF
TRBV12-3/TRBV12-4 CASSYRAISPLHF
TRBV28 CASSTPLGLNEKLFF
TRBV7-2 CASSPSTGTLGTQYF
TRBV3-1 CASSPTTGGAEETQYF
TRBV7-9 CASSFRGGELFF
TRBV28 CASSGQGAGELFF
TRBV7-2 CASSQGLAGHEQYF
TRBV7-3 CASSITSRPYNEQFF
TRBV20-1 CSARNLQSGANVLTF
TRBV7-2 CASSPGVRQPQHF
TRBV11-2 CASSLGASGGSGQETQYF
TRBV2 CASSVAGGGWTDTQYF
TRBV7-6 CASSLGLNEQFF
TRBV7-2 CASSPNRTPNYGYTF
TRBV10-2 CASSGSGVEKLFF
TRBV7-2 CASSLAPRSGGRGGNTQYF
TRBV10-3 CAISDPGRNNEQFF
TRBV5-5 CASSLYEGGHYGYTF
TRBV6-2/TRBV6-3 CASSYHIEETQYF
TRBV6-5 CASCGGTPWYNEQFF
TRBV12-3/TRBV12-4 CASSLEVWAGVTTGELFF
TRBV5-1 CASSFLEEGNEQFF
TRBV7-3 CASSLMARETQYF
TRBV29-1 CSGGPAAGELFF
TRBV7-9 CASSLASTDTQYF